These 24 T cell receptor beta chains were sequenced from one sample in a study of blood T cell repertoires in COVID-19. Sequencing used immunoSEQ multiplex PCR; TCRdb keeps in-frame clones, though not all of them. The data contain some 43,000 clones, approximately 84% of them singletons. The sequencing sample was made of peripheral blood. The receptors shown here come from a man in his forties or fifties with active COVID-19.

The genes are TRBV9 and TRBJ2-2; 7 bases agree with TRBD1. Germline trimming cut 0 bases from V and 5 bases from J; bases unmatched to any gene: 13. The CDR3 totals 18 residues. The germline CDR1 and CDR2 sequences are SGDLS and YYNGEE. The DNA of the CDR3 is TGTGCCAGCAGCGTAGGGTCAGGGTCGGGACAGTGGACCGGGGAGCTGTTTTTT. It yields the protein CASSVGSGSGQWTGELFF.

The V and J genes are TRBV6-1 and TRBJ1-2, with TRBD1 matching over 7 bases. V dropped 0 bases and J dropped 8; count of bases not matched to a gene: 6. This CDR3 comprises 14 residues. The germline V gene has CDR1 MNHNS and CDR2 SASEGT. Written as DNA, the CDR3 is TGTGCCAGCAGTGAAGCGCTTGACAGGGACGGCTACACCTTC. Residues: CASSEALDRDGYTF.

In its sample, this clone was seen once. The DNA for the CDR3 is TGTGCCAGCAGCTTAGTAGGGGGCTATGGCTACACCTTC. Translation: CASSLVGGYGYTF. The V call is TRBV7-9, the J call TRBJ1-2; a weak D match, TRBD1 (6 bases). CDR3 length: 13 residues. Germline loops: CDR1 SEHNR, CDR2 FQNEAQ (reference sequence). Between the trimmed V and J ends, which lost 1 base and 4 bases, there was a span of 7 bases.

This rearrangement joins TRBV5-1 to TRBJ2-5, with D perhaps TRBD2 (5 bases). There are 16 residues in the CDR3. Between the trimmed V and J ends, which lost 0 bases and 3 bases, there was a span of 15 bases. From germline, CDR1 is SGHRS and CDR2 YFSETQ. The CDR3 protein is CASSLGALDYEETQYF. The DNA of the CDR3 is TGCGCCAGCAGCTTGGGGGCACTAGATTACGAAGAGACCCAGTACTTC.

V gene TRBV6-5 combines with J gene TRBJ2-7; 9 nucleotides agree with TRBD1. The CDR3 is made up of 14 amino acids. V trimming: 6 bases; J trimming: 3 bases; junction bases outside the gene matches: 6. Looked up from germline, CDR1 is MNHEY and CDR2 is SVGAGI. This CDR3 is CASRTGQGLYEQYF. Written as DNA, the CDR3 is TGTGCCAGCAGAACGGGACAGGGACTCTACGAGCAGTACTTC.

This clone was observed a few times. V and J are TRBV27 and TRBJ2-1; 11 nucleotides line up with TRBD2. This CDR3 has 15 residues. The J segment lost 3 bases and the V segment lost 5 bases, leaving 3 bases of the junction unmatched. Germline V gene sequence: CDR1 MNHEY, CDR2 SMNVEV (reference sequence). The CDR3 loop is CASSKLAGVYNEQFF. The CDR3 nucleotides are TGTGCCAGCAGTAAACTAGCGGGGGTCTACAATGAGCAGTTCTTC.

The V call is TRBV7-2, the J call TRBJ2-7; 8 bases align to TRBD2. The J segment lost 6 bases and the V segment lost 5 bases, leaving 9 bases of the junction unmatched. CDR3 length: 14 amino acids. Looked up from germline, CDR1 is SGHTA and CDR2 is FQGNSA. The CDR3 nucleotides read TGTGCCAGCAGCCCACAAGGGAGCGGGGGCGAGCAGTACTTC. Translation: CASSPQGSGGEQYF.

The V and J genes are TRBV9 and TRBJ2-4; the D is unclear. The length of the CDR3 is 14 residues. Germline CDR1 is SGDLS and CDR2 is YYNGEE. V lost 0 bases and J 9 bases, leaving 13 bases between the germline ends. In DNA form, the CDR3 reads TGTGCCAGCAGCGTAGGCCCGGGTCCGAGCATTCAGTACTTC. Protein: CASSVGPGPSIQYF.

This chain uses TRBV5-1 with TRBJ2-1; maybe TRBD2 (6 bases). CDR3 length: 12 amino acids. Germline loops: CDR1 SGHRS, CDR2 YFSETQ. The V end was cut by 1 base, the J end by 8 bases, with 7 bases between. This chain's CDR3 is CASSLTSHEQFF. CDR3 in DNA: TGCGCCAGCAGCTTGACTAGCCATGAGCAGTTCTTC.

The rearrangement uses TRBV27 and TRBJ2-7; 10 bases match TRBD1. In germline, CDR1 is MNHEY, CDR2 SMNVEV (reference sequence). The CDR3 is 15 amino acids. V lost 5 bases, J lost 4 bases, and 8 bases stayed unmatched. The CDR3 protein is CASSPWTGGGYEQYF. In DNA, the CDR3 is TGTGCCAGCAGTCCTTGGACAGGGGGAGGATACGAGCAGTACTTC.

This clone has only a few counts. The J gene is TRBJ2-3, the V gene TRBV10-3; unclear D gene. This CDR3 has 13 residues. CDR1 is ENHRY, CDR2 SYGVKD, per germline. Trimming removed 4 bases at V and 6 bases at J, with 11 bases between. In nucleotides, the CDR3 is TGTGCCATCAGTGCCAATTCCGGGGATACGCAGTATTTT. It translates to CAISANSGDTQYF.

This chain links TRBV4-1 with TRBJ2-1; D not certain. This CDR3 contains 12 residues. V lost 3 bases to trimming and J lost 3 bases, with 3 bases between them. Germline CDR1 MGHRA, CDR2 YSYEKL. CDR3 DNA sequence: TGCGCCAGCAGCCACAGCTACAATGAGCAGTTCTTC. This gives the protein CASSHSYNEQFF.

The genes are TRBV5-4 and TRBJ2-1; TRBD2 matches at 8 bases. This CDR3 contains 15 residues. V lost 2 bases and J lost 3; bases outside the gene matches: 4. Germline-derived CDR1 and CDR2 are SGHNT and YYREEE (reference sequence). The CDR3 DNA reads TGTGCCAGCAGCTTATTGAGCGGGGGCTACAATGAGCAGTTCTTC. This codes for CASSLLSGGYNEQFF.

This clone was counted once. The rearrangement uses TRBV11-3 and TRBJ2-7; 7 bases line up with TRBD1. This CDR3 is 16 amino acids long. The germline CDR1 and CDR2 sequences are SGHNT and YENEEA. With V trimmed by 4 bases and J by 7 bases, 16 bases remained unmatched. For the CDR3, the DNA is TGTGCCAGCAGCTCAGAAGGGGGCCGACCGTCTCCGGAGCAGTACTTC. Encoded protein: CASSSEGGRPSPEQYF.

The rearrangement uses TRBV2 and TRBJ2-2, with a weak D call TRBD1 (7 bases). Trimming took off 7 bases at V and 4 bases at J, with 13 bases between the two ends. Germline V gene data show CDR1 as SNHLY and CDR2 as FYNNEI. The CDR3 totals 14 residues. The CDR3 protein is CASKDRRGTGELFF. In DNA form, the CDR3 reads TGTGCCAGCAAGGACAGGCGGGGCACCGGGGAGCTGTTTTTT.

The chain is built from TRBV7-6 and TRBJ2-5, with D perhaps matching TRBD1 (6 bases). In germline, CDR1 is SGHVS, CDR2 FNYEAQ. This CDR3 has 17 amino acids. V was pared by 1 base and J by 2 bases, with 17 bases between. The CDR3 bases are TGTGCCAGCAGCTTAGTGGTTAAAGGGGGAGCTCAAGAGACCCAGTACTTC. Its translation is CASSLVVKGGAQETQYF.

This clone showed up just once. This chain connects TRBV24-1 to TRBJ2-5; 7 nucleotides align to TRBD1. V lost 9 bases and J lost 2; bases outside the gene matches: 5. The length of the CDR3 is 13 residues. CDR1 and CDR2 (germline): KGHDR, SFDVKD. In DNA form, the CDR3 reads TGTGCCACCCGTGGGACAGTACAAGAGACCCAGTACTTC. It translates to CATRGTVQETQYF.

The chain combines TRBV24-1 with TRBJ2-7, with no clear D. Germline V gene data show CDR1 as KGHDR and CDR2 as SFDVKD. This CDR3 is built from 15 residues. The V and J ends lost 4 bases and 3 bases respectively, with 15 bases between them. CDR3 sequence: CATSDPTTSVYEQYF. The CDR3 DNA reads as TGTGCCACCAGTGACCCCACGACATCTGTCTACGAGCAGTACTTC.

This chain joins TRBV23-1 and TRBJ2-5; TRBD1 agrees at 9 bases. TRBV23-1 falls under the ORF class, with uncertain function. V lost 4 bases and J lost 5; bases outside the gene matches: 5. The CDR3 covers 14 residues. The CDR3 DNA follows: TGCGCCAGCAGTCCCAGGGACAGGGTGGAGACCCAGTACTTC. This sequence encodes CASSPRDRVETQYF.

The chain links TRBV24-1 to TRBJ1-1, with D possibly being TRBD1 (5 bases). Germline-derived CDR1 and CDR2 are KGHDR and SFDVKD. V was cut by 9 bases and J by 0 bases, with 10 bases left in between. The CDR3 covers 13 residues. CDR3 sequence (DNA): TGTGCCACCGCTGACAGTATGAACACTGAAGCTTTCTTT. It is translated as CATADSMNTEAFF.

The chain has TRBV4-3 and TRBJ2-2; D gene unclear. There are 15 residues in the CDR3. V was pared by 0 bases and J by 0 bases, with 5 bases between. Germline-derived CDR1 and CDR2 are LGHNA and YSLEER. The CDR3 DNA reads TGCGCCAGCAGCCAAGATAGTACGAACACCGGGGAGCTGTTTTTT. This encodes CASSQDSTNTGELFF.

The V gene is TRBV12-3 or TRBV12-4, the J gene TRBJ1-6; D not certain. The CDR3 consists of 13 residues. With 5 bases removed from V and 8 bases from J, the gap between germline ends came to 10 bases. In nucleotides, the CDR3 is TGTGCCAGCAGTCCGCGATCGGATTCACCCCTCCACTTT. This codes for CASSPRSDSPLHF.

V is TRBV6-5 and J is TRBJ2-2; 7 bases map to TRBD2. The CDR3 loop spans 15 amino acids. The V segment lost 0 bases and the J segment 6 bases; nucleotides outside the gene matches: 4. CDR1 is MNHEY and CDR2 is SVGAGI in the germline V gene. CDR3 in DNA: TGTGCCAGCAGTTACTCGCGTCTAGCGGCCGGGGAGCTGTTTTTT. Translated: CASSYSRLAAGELFF.

This rearrangement joins TRBV11-3 to TRBJ2-1, with unresolved D. V was clipped by 2 bases and J by 3 bases, with 5 bases between them. Germline CDR1 reads SGHNT; CDR2 reads YENEEA. The CDR3 extends over 13 amino acids. The DNA for the CDR3 is TGTGCCAGCAGCTTACCGGGCTACAATGAGCAGTTCTTC. It translates to CASSLPGYNEQFF.